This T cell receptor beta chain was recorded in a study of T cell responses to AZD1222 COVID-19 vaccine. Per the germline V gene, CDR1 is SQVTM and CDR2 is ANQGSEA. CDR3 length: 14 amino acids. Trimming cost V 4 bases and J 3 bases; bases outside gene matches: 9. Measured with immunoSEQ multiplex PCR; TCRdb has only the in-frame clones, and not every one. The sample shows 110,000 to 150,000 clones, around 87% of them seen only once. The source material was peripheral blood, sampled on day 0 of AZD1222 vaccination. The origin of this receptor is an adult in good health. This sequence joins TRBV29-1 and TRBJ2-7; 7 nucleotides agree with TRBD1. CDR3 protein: CSVVAGDSFYEQYF. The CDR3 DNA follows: TGCAGCGTTGTGGCCGGGGACAGCTTCTACGAGCAGTACTTC.